Following are 12 T cell receptor beta chains from one sample sequenced in a study of shared clonotypes between healthy human individuals. TCRdb's copy holds only in-frame clones and misses some; the assay was immunoSEQ multiplex PCR. The data hold around 2,000,000 clones, with approximately 94% observed a single time. Naive CD8 cells lacked CD45RO and underwent positive selection for CCR7, leaving out terminally differentiated effector memory CD45RA+ cells. Input material: naive CD8+ T cells sorted from blood. These receptors came from a young man in good health.

In DNA form, the CDR3 reads TGTGCCAGCAGTCAGCGGAGACGGTCCTACGAGCAGTACTTC. It yields the protein CASSQRRRSYEQYF. The V and J genes are TRBV28 and TRBJ2-7; D is perhaps TRBD2 (5 bases). The CDR3 totals 14 residues. Germline V CDR1 and CDR2: MDHEN, SYDVKM. V lost 5 bases and J lost 1, with 12 bases in between.

This clone has a single count. V and J are TRBV7-9 and TRBJ2-1; D gene uncertain. V dropped 5 bases and J dropped 8 bases, with 13 bases sitting between them. This CDR3 has 13 residues. Germline values: CDR1 SEHNR, CDR2 FQNEAQ (reference sequence). CDR3 region: CASSPSLGDEQFF. The CDR3 DNA reads as TGTGCCAGCAGCCCCAGTCTAGGCGATGAGCAGTTCTTC.

The gene calls are TRBV27 and TRBJ1-5; unclear D gene. Germline loops: CDR1 MNHEY, CDR2 SMNVEV (reference sequence). The CDR3 length is 15 residues. Trimming took 2 bases from V and 0 from J, leaving 8 bases between them. CDR3 sequence reads: CASSLGRNSNQPQHF. DNA of the CDR3: TGTGCCAGCAGTTTAGGGCGCAATAGCAATCAGCCCCAGCATTTT.

The genes are TRBV7-8 and TRBJ2-7; no reliable D call. The germline V gene encodes CDR1 SGHVS and CDR2 FQNEAQ. This CDR3 is 13 amino acids long. V lost 5 bases and J lost 3, with 11 bases in between. CDR3 bases: TGTGCCAGCAGCCTTAAAGGGTACTACGAGCAGTACTTC. It codes for CASSLKGYYEQYF.

The gene calls are TRBV29-1 and TRBJ2-1; maybe TRBD1 (6 bases). V was clipped by 3 bases and J by 2 bases, with 11 bases between them. The CDR3 loop spans 14 amino acids. From germline, CDR1 is SQVTM and CDR2 ANQGSEA. The CDR3 reads CSVDQDRPYNEQFF. The DNA for the CDR3 is TGCAGCGTTGACCAGGACAGACCCTACAATGAGCAGTTCTTC.

The chain carries TRBV7-9 and TRBJ2-7, with a possible D match to TRBD1 (6 bases). There are 13 residues in the CDR3. Trimming left V 4 bases short and J 3 bases short, with 10 bases between. Germline CDR1 SEHNR, CDR2 FQNEAQ (reference sequence). The CDR3 coding sequence is TGTGCCAGCAGCTCGGGACATTTCTACGAGCAGTACTTC. Protein sequence: CASSSGHFYEQYF.

For this clone: The sample holds other DNA sequences that translate to the same CDR3. This chain joins TRBV30 and TRBJ1-2; possible D gene TRBD1, 5 bases. Trimming cost V 3 bases and J 8 bases, with 13 bases left between them. This CDR3 has 12 residues. Germline CDR1 and CDR2: GTSNPN and SVGIG (reference sequence). CDR3: CAWSPGVGGYTF. CDR3 coding DNA: TGTGCCTGGAGCCCGGGGGTGGGCGGCTACACCTTC.

The V and J genes are TRBV7-9 and TRBJ2-7; D possibly corresponds to TRBD2 (6 bases). From germline, CDR1 is SEHNR and CDR2 FQNEAQ (reference sequence). CDR3 length: 15 amino acids. Between the trimmed V and J ends, which lost 6 bases and 0 bases, there was a span of 15 bases. CDR3 DNA sequence: TGTGCCAGCAGTCCTATCGGGGGAAGCTCCTACGAGCAGTACTTC. Its protein is CASSPIGGSSYEQYF.

The V gene is TRBV6-5, the J gene TRBJ1-1, with D uncertain. V was pared by 2 bases and J by 0 bases, with 13 bases between. The CDR3 sequence is 16 residues long. Germline V gene data show CDR1 as MNHEY and CDR2 as SVGAGI. The CDR3: CASSYGPGAMNTEAFF. For the CDR3, the DNA is TGTGCCAGCAGTTACGGGCCAGGTGCCATGAACACTGAAGCTTTCTTT.

This chain uses TRBV14 with TRBJ2-2; no firm D call. This CDR3 spans 10 amino acids. The germline V gene encodes CDR1 SGHDN and CDR2 FVKESK. Trimming shortened V by 10 bases and J by 5 bases, and 5 bases separated the two germline ends. The CDR3 bases are TGTGCCACCTTAACCGGGGAGCTGTTTTTT. Protein sequence: CATLTGELFF.

This chain links TRBV7-8 with TRBJ1-2; the D gene is possibly TRBD1 (5 bases). V lost 2 bases and J lost 7, with 11 bases in between. The V gene's germline CDR1 is SGHVS and CDR2 FQNEAQ. The CDR3 is 13 residues long. The CDR3 protein is CASSLWQGSGYTF. The CDR3 DNA follows: TGTGCCAGCAGCTTATGGCAGGGTAGTGGCTACACCTTC.

The rearrangement joins TRBV19 to TRBJ1-5, with a weak D call TRBD1 (5 bases). This CDR3 has 13 amino acids. From germline, CDR1 is LNHDA and CDR2 SQIVND (reference sequence). V lost 10 bases to trimming and J lost 2 bases, with 12 bases between them. The CDR3 loop reads CATTVGGNQPQHF. The CDR3 DNA reads TGTGCCACCACGGTGGGGGGCAATCAGCCCCAGCATTTT.